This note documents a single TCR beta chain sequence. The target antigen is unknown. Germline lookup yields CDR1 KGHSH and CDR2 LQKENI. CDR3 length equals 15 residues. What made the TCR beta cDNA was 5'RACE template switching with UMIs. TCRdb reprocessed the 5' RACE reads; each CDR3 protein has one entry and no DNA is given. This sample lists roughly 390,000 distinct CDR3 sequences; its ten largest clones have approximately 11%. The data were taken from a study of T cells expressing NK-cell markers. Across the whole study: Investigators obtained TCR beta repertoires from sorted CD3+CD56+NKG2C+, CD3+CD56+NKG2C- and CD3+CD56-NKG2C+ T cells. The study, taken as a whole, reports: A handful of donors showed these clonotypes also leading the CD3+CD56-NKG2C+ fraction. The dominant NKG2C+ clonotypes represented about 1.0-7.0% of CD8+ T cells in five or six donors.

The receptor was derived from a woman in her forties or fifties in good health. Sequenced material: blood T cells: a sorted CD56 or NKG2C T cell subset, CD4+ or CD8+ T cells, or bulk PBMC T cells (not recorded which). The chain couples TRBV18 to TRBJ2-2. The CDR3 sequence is CASSLQTQNTGELFF.